One sample yielded the 26 T cell receptor beta chains listed below, sequenced in a study of blood T cell repertoires in COVID-19. Generated by immunoSEQ multiplex PCR, the TCRdb table keeps only in-frame clones and is missing some. This sample carries 300,000 to 350,000 clones, approximately 89% of them seen once, and the ten largest clones take under 6%. The sequenced sample consisted of PBMCs or T cells enriched from blood (not recorded which). Receptor source: a young man who had recovered from COVID-19.

The chain has TRBV18 and TRBJ2-3; TRBD1 agrees at 11 bases. The V segment lost 4 bases and the J segment 2 bases; nucleotides outside the gene matches: 8. The CDR3 totals 17 residues. Germline V gene lookup returns CDR1 KGHSH and CDR2 LQKENI. In DNA form, the CDR3 reads TGTGCCAGCTCACTTTTGCCGGGACAGGGGGACACAGATACGCAGTATTTT. Residues: CASSLLPGQGDTDTQYF.

The chain couples TRBV11-2 to TRBJ1-1; TRBD1 matches 7 bases. Trimming took 5 bases from V and 5 from J; bases not matched to a gene: 5. The CDR3 consists of 13 residues. The germline CDR1 and CDR2 sequences are SGHAT and FQNNGV. This chain's CDR3 is CASSPGTATEAFF. Here the CDR3 DNA reads TGTGCCAGCAGCCCCGGGACAGCGACTGAAGCTTTCTTT.

The gene calls are TRBV4-1 and TRBJ1-4; 8 bases map to TRBD1. The ends lost 4 bases at V and 7 bases at J; junction bases unmatched: 8. Looked up from germline, CDR1 is MGHRA and CDR2 is YSYEKL. The CDR3 is 15 residues long. The CDR3 here is CASSRTDRGGEKLFF. CDR3 coding DNA: TGCGCCAGCAGCCGCACCGACAGGGGAGGTGAAAAACTGTTTTTT.

The sample holds one count of this clone. It is unclear where the CDR3 begins or ends on the DNA, so no DNA is shown, and the CDR3 is as TCRdb lists it. The V and J genes are TRBV12-3 or TRBV12-4 and TRBJ2-2; the table's D call, TRBD1, has no DNA check behind it. The CDR3 numbers 12 amino acids, ends counted. This CDR3 is CASSFGPGELFF.

This chain connects TRBV5-4 to TRBJ2-1, with 11 bases fitting TRBD2. Trimming cost V 0 bases and J 4 bases; bases outside gene matches: 3. The V gene's germline CDR1 is SGHNT and CDR2 YYREEE (reference sequence). There are 16 residues in the CDR3. CDR3 amino acids: CASSLAASGGYNEQFF. CDR3 in DNA: TGTGCCAGCAGCTTGGCGGCTAGCGGGGGGTACAATGAGCAGTTCTTC. Filled out from reference TRBV5-4 and TRBJ2-1, the complete variable domain reads ETGVTQSPTHLIKTRGQQVTLRCSSQSGHNTVSWYQQALGQGPQFIFQYYREEENGRGNFPPRFSGLQFPNYSSELNVNALELDDSALYLCASSLAASGGYNEQFFGPGTRLTVL.

This sequence joins TRBV3-1 (or the pseudogene TRBV3-2) and TRBJ1-1, with D maybe TRBD1 (6 bases). Trimming took off 4 bases at V and 1 base at J, with 16 bases between the two ends. The CDR3 has 16 amino acids. The V gene's germline CDR1 is LGHDT and CDR2 YNNKEL (reference sequence). The CDR3 DNA is TGTGCCAGCAGCCCCACATGGGACATAAGGAACACTGAAGCTTTCTTT. Its translation is CASSPTWDIRNTEAFF.

Here the CDR3 DNA reads TGTGCCAGCTCACCACAGGGGACAACGAACACCGGGGAGCTGTTTTTT. This encodes CASSPQGTTNTGELFF. The chain combines TRBV18 with TRBJ2-2; TRBD1 is a possible D gene (6 bases). There are 16 residues in the CDR3. Trimming stripped 1 base from V and 0 bases from J, with 9 bases between. CDR1 and CDR2 from the germline V gene are KGHSH and LQKENI.

This clone has a single count. The genes are TRBV18 and TRBJ2-1; TRBD1 aligns across 9 bases. Germline CDR1 KGHSH, CDR2 LQKENI. The CDR3 sequence is 18 residues long. With 6 bases clipped from V and 3 bases from J, the junction kept 15 bases outside the gene matches. CDR3 protein: CASSLAGPGQGLYNEQFF. CDR3 in DNA: TGTGCCAGCTCCTTGGCCGGTCCGGGACAGGGCCTCTACAATGAGCAGTTCTTC. The full variable domain, rest sourced from reference TRBV18 and TRBJ2-1, is NAGVMQNPRHLVRRRGQEARLRCSPMKGHSHVYWYRQLPEEGLKFMVYLQKENIIDESGMPKERFSAEFPKEGPSILRIQQVVRGDSAAYFCASSLAGPGQGLYNEQFFGPGTRLTVL.

The chain carries TRBV25-1 and TRBJ1-6; a possible D gene is TRBD1 (5 bases). This CDR3 has 14 residues. V lost 3 bases and J 5 bases, leaving 8 bases between the germline ends. Germline CDR1 is MGHDK and CDR2 is SYGVNS. DNA for the CDR3: TGTGCCAGCAGTGACAGGGCCCATAATTCACCCCTCCACTTT. Protein: CASSDRAHNSPLHF.

This clone was recorded once. The chain employs TRBV28 and TRBJ1-6; 7 bases are a match to TRBD1. Germline V gene sequence: CDR1 MDHEN, CDR2 SYDVKM. The CDR3 covers 15 residues. V lost 6 bases and J lost 16; bases outside the gene matches: 18. CDR3 amino acids: CASSHRQGQVHRLHF. In DNA form, the CDR3 reads TGTGCCAGCAGCCATAGACAGGGCCAAGTTCACCGGCTCCACTTT.

The rearrangement uses TRBV7-8 and TRBJ1-2, with unresolved D. CDR1 SGHVS and CDR2 FQNEAQ come from the germline V gene. V lost 7 bases, J lost 4 bases, and 19 bases lay in between. This CDR3 region has 15 residues. The CDR3 nucleotides read TGTGCCAGCACCCTCGGGTTGGGGAGTGTCTATGGCTACACCTTC. This sequence encodes CASTLGLGSVYGYTF.

V and J are TRBV9 and TRBJ1-1; 9 nucleotides line up with TRBD1. The trim removed 4 bases at V and 4 bases at J, leaving 14 bases unmatched. Germline V gene data show CDR1 as SGDLS and CDR2 as YYNGEE. The CDR3 runs to 17 residues. Here the CDR3 DNA reads TGTGCCAGCAGCTTTCATCCAGGGACAGGGTTTTCCACTGAAGCTTTCTTT. Its translation: CASSFHPGTGFSTEAFF. Based on the CDR3 plus reference TRBV9 and TRBJ1-1, the full variable domain is DSGVTQTPKHLITATGQRVTLRCSPRSGDLSVYWYQQSLDQGLQFLIQYYNGEERAKGNILERFSAQQFPDLHSELNLSSLELGDSALYFCASSFHPGTGFSTEAFFGQGTRLTVV.

This sequence joins TRBV28 and TRBJ1-4, with 7 bases that match TRBD1. The V gene's germline CDR1 is MDHEN and CDR2 SYDVKM. Trimming cost V 6 bases and J 8 bases; bases outside gene matches: 12. The CDR3 is 15 residues long. The CDR3 DNA follows: TGTGCCAGCAGCCCACCTCAGGGGGAAGGAGAAAAACTGTTTTTT. It is translated as CASSPPQGEGEKLFF.

This clone has only one observation. CDR3 sequence: CAIRGDRDGHTEAFF. DNA for the CDR3: TGTGCCATCAGGGGTGACAGGGACGGTCACACTGAAGCTTTCTTT. The chain employs TRBV10-3 and TRBJ1-1, with 7 bases aligning to TRBD1. Trimming removed 6 bases from V and 3 bases from J; junction bases left unmatched: 10. The CDR3 length is 15 residues. Per germline, CDR1 ENHRY and CDR2 SYGVKD.

The CDR3: CASSVPDWRGDSYEQYF. For the CDR3, the DNA is TGTGCCAGCAGCGTACCTGACTGGCGGGGGGATTCCTACGAGCAGTACTTC. The chain links TRBV9 to TRBJ2-7; 8 nucleotides line up with TRBD2. CDR3 length equals 17 residues. Per the germline V gene, CDR1 is SGDLS and CDR2 is YYNGEE. After removal of 1 base from V and 1 base from J, the junction contained 10 bases not matched to a gene.

The rearrangement joins TRBV9 to TRBJ2-7, with 8 nucleotides matching TRBD1. J gave up 5 bases and V 0 bases, and 10 bases lay outside the gene matches. Germline loops: CDR1 SGDLS, CDR2 YYNGEE. The CDR3 consists of 16 residues. CDR3 region: CASSVGGGAGGNEQYF. DNA for the CDR3: TGTGCCAGCAGCGTAGGTGGAGGGGCAGGGGGCAACGAGCAGTACTTC. The full variable domain, completed using reference TRBV9 and TRBJ2-7, is DSGVTQTPKHLITATGQRVTLRCSPRSGDLSVYWYQQSLDQGLQFLIQYYNGEERAKGNILERFSAQQFPDLHSELNLSSLELGDSALYFCASSVGGGAGGNEQYFGPGTRLTVT.

The chain has TRBV2 and TRBJ2-5; 11 nucleotides agree with TRBD1. V gave up 8 bases and J gave up 4 bases; unmatched junction bases: 6. Germline CDR1 reads SNHLY; CDR2 reads FYNNEI. The CDR3 has 14 residues. The chain's CDR3 is CASSGTGGGETQYF. As DNA, the CDR3 is TGTGCCAGCTCGGGGACAGGGGGGGGAGAGACCCAGTACTTC.

The V call is TRBV27, the J call TRBJ2-3, with 10 nucleotides matching TRBD2. The CDR3 totals 18 residues. Germline CDR1 reads MNHEY; CDR2 reads SMNVEV (reference sequence). J lost 2 bases, V lost 4 bases, and 12 bases had no gene match. The CDR3 protein is CASSYLAGDRTVTDTQYF. For the CDR3, the DNA is TGTGCCAGCAGTTACCTAGCGGGGGATCGTACGGTCACAGATACGCAGTATTTT.

V gene TRBV5-1 combines with J gene TRBJ1-2, with 9 bases that match TRBD1. This CDR3 comprises 15 residues. V was pared by 0 bases and J by 8 bases, with 8 bases of the junction left unmatched. Per the germline V gene, CDR1 is SGHRS and CDR2 is YFSETQ. This CDR3 is CASSLVQGAVWGYTF. DNA for the CDR3: TGCGCCAGCAGCTTGGTACAGGGGGCAGTGTGGGGCTACACCTTC.

This chain links TRBV5-8 with TRBJ1-5; 8 bases are a match to TRBD1. The CDR3 spans 15 residues. The V gene end was trimmed by 3 bases and the J gene end by 6 bases; junction bases not matched to a gene: 8. CDR1 is SGHTS and CDR2 is YDEGEE in the germline V gene. The CDR3 DNA follows: TGTGCCAGCAGCTCTGGACAGGGCGGGGGTCAGCCCCAGCATTTT. This gives the protein CASSSGQGGGQPQHF.

This clone was seen a single time. The rearrangement links TRBV7-3 to TRBJ2-1; 15 nucleotides align to TRBD2. Germline CDR1 reads SGHTA; CDR2 reads FQGTGA. The V gene end was trimmed by 5 bases and the J gene end by 9 bases; junction bases not matched to a gene: 5. CDR3 length: 15 residues. The CDR3 protein is CASSPGLAGGFEQFF. CDR3 coding DNA: TGTGCCAGCAGCCCGGGACTAGCGGGGGGTTTTGAGCAGTTCTTC.

The rearrangement uses TRBV6-5 and TRBJ1-1, with 9 bases identical to TRBD1. V lost 4 bases to trimming and J lost 4 bases; unmatched junction nucleotides: 10. CDR1 and CDR2 from the germline V gene are MNHEY and SVGAGI. The CDR3 sequence is 16 residues long. The CDR3 coding sequence is TGTGCCAGCAGTTCACAGGGGGCATTTTCGATCACTGAAGCTTTCTTT. Its translation is CASSSQGAFSITEAFF.

The V gene is TRBV5-4, the J gene TRBJ2-5, with D maybe TRBD2 (6 bases). CDR3 length equals 13 residues. Germline V gene lookup returns CDR1 SGHNT and CDR2 YYREEE (reference sequence). The V end was cut by 3 bases, the J end by 4 bases, with 10 bases between. The CDR3 spells CASSWAEGETQYF. In DNA, the CDR3 is TGTGCCAGCAGCTGGGCGGAGGGAGAGACCCAGTACTTC. Based on the CDR3 plus reference TRBV5-4 and TRBJ2-5, the full variable domain is ETGVTQSPTHLIKTRGQQVTLRCSSQSGHNTVSWYQQALGQGPQFIFQYYREEENGRGNFPPRFSGLQFPNYSSELNVNALELDDSALYLCASSWAEGETQYFGPGTRLLVL.

The V and J genes are TRBV6-5 and TRBJ2-7, with 8 bases lining up with TRBD2. V shed 3 bases, J shed 0 bases, and the junction held 4 bases outside the gene matches. CDR1 and CDR2 (germline): MNHEY, SVGAGI. This CDR3 has 15 residues. Here the CDR3 DNA reads TGTGCCAGCAGTTATCGGGGGGGAAACTCCTACGAGCAGTACTTC. Amino acid sequence: CASSYRGGNSYEQYF.

J is TRBJ2-5 and V is TRBV11-2; 10 positions match TRBD1. The V gene end was trimmed by 5 bases and the J gene end by 5 bases; junction bases not matched to a gene: 5. This CDR3 spans 14 amino acids. CDR1 SGHAT and CDR2 FQNNGV come from the germline V gene. The CDR3 sequence is CASSTDRGWETQYF. In DNA, the CDR3 is TGTGCCAGCAGCACGGACAGGGGGTGGGAGACCCAGTACTTC.

The V gene is TRBV21-1, the J gene TRBJ1-5. TRBV21-1 is classified as a pseudogene. The CDR3 runs to 17 residues. The CDR3 reads CASSKTPVQSLGQPQHF. In DNA form, the CDR3 reads TGTGCCAGCAGCAAAACCCCGGTGCAGAGCCTAGGTCAGCCCCAGCATTTT.